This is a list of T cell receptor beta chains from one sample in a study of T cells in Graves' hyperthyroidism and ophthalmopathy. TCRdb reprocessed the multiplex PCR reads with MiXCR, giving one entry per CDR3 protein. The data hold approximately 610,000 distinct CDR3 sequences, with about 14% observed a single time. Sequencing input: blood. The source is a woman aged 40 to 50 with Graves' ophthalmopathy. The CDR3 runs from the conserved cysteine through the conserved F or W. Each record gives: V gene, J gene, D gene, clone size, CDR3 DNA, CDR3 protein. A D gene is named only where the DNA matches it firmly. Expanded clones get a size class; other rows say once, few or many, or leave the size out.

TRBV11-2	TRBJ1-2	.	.	TGTGCCAGCAGCTCCGAAGGTGGTCCGGGGACCTTC	CASSSEGGPGTF
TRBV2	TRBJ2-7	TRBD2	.	TGTGCCAGCAACGGACTAACGGGGGTGGCCGGGGGGACCTACGAGCAGTACTTC	CASNGLTGVAGGTYEQYF
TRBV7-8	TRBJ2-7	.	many	TGTGCCAGCAGCGGCGGGACAGTTTCGCTCGAGCAGTACTTC	CASSGGTVSLEQYF
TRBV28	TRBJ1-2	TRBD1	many	TGTGCCAGCAGTCTCCTGGGACAGGCCTATGGCTACACCTTC	CASSLLGQAYGYTF
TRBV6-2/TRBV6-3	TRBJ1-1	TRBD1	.	TGTGCCAGCAAGCGTCTGCCCGGGACAGCGAACACTGAAGCTTTCTTT	CASKRLPGTANTEAFF
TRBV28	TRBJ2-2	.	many	TGTGCCAGCAGCGAGGGGGGGGGCACGCACACCGGGGAGCTGTTTTTT	CASSEGGGTHTGELFF
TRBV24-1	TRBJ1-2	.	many	TGTGCCACCAGTGACCCTGACGGACATTATGGCTACACCTTC	CATSDPDGHYGYTF
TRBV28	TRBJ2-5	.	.	TGTGCCAGCGCGACTTGGAGGGGGCAAGAGACCCAGTACTTC	CASATWRGQETQYF
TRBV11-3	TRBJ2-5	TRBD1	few	TGTGCCAGCAGCTTAGGACAGGGGAAAGGAGAGACCCAGTACTTC	CASSLGQGKGETQYF
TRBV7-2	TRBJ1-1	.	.	TGTGCCAGCAGCGAGCGGGGCAGCCCTAATGAAGCTTTCTTT	CASSERGSPNEAFF
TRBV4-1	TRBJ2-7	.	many	TGCGCCAGCAGCCAATCGACAGGTCCTCGAGACGAGCAGTACTTC	CASSQSTGPRDEQYF
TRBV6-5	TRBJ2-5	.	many	TGTGCCAGCAGTAACCACTTTAGGGAAGAGACCCAGTACTTC	CASSNHFREETQYF
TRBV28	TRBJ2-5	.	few	TGTGCCAGCAGTTTCCTTGAAGACCCCCAAGAGACCCAGTACTTC	CASSFLEDPQETQYF
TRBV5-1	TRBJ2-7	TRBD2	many	TGCGCCAGCAGCTATCGGACGGGAGGGCCTCACGAGCAGTACTTC	CASSYRTGGPHEQYF
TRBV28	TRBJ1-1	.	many	TGTGCCAGCAGGAAACTCAGGGACCCCACTGAAGCTTTCTTT	CASRKLRDPTEAFF
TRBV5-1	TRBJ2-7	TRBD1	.	TGCGCCAGCAGCTTGGCCGGGACAGGGCTGCAGTACTTC	CASSLAGTGLQYF
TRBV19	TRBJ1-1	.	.	TGTGCCAGTAGTATCTTGGATTTGGGCACTGAAGCTTTCTTT	CASSILDLGTEAFF
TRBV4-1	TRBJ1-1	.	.	TGCGCCAGCAGCCAAGAAGACCGCACTGAAGCTTTCTTT	CASSQEDRTEAFF
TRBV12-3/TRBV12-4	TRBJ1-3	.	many	TGTGCCAGCGGACAGTCCTCTGGAAACACCATATATTTT	CASGQSSGNTIYF
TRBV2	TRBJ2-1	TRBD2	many	TGTGCCAGCAGTGTAGGACTAGCGGGAAATGAGCAGTTCTTC	CASSVGLAGNEQFF
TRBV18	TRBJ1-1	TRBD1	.	TGTGCCAGCTCACCAAATAAAGGGACAGAAGAAGCTTTCTTT	CASSPNKGTEEAFF
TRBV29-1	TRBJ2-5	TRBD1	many	TGCAGCGTCCCCGGGACAGGGTTGGGAGCTGGGGAGACCCAGTACTTC	CSVPGTGLGAGETQYF
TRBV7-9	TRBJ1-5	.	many	TGTGCCAGCAGCGGGGGGGACAACAATCAGCCCCAGCATTTT	CASSGGDNNQPQHF
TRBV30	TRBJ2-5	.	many	TGTGCCTGGAGTGTACTCTACGGTAGCATAGAAGAGACCCAGTACTTC	CAWSVLYGSIEETQYF
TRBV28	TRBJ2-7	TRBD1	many	TGTGCCAGCAGCCCCTACAGGGGCCGTCCCTACGAGCAGTACTTC	CASSPYRGRPYEQYF
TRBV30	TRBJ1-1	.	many	TGTGCCTGGAGTGTGTTCACCTGGAACACTGAAGCTTTCTTT	CAWSVFTWNTEAFF
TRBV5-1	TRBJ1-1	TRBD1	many	TGCGCCAGCACCCAGGGGGGAGTCACTGAAGCTTTCTTT	CASTQGGVTEAFF
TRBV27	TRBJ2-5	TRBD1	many	TGTGCCAGCAGTCGTTGGGACAGGGGCAGAGAGACCCAGTACTTC	CASSRWDRGRETQYF
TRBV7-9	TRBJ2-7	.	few	TGTGCCAGCAGCTTCGGGAGAAAGGGGGACAGCTACTTC	CASSFGRKGDSYF
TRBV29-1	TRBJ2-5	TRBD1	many	TGCAGCGTCTTGGGACAGCACCAAGAGACCCAGTACTTC	CSVLGQHQETQYF
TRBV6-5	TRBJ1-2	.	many	TGTGCCAGCAGGGCTACAGGGACCTATGGCTACACCTTC	CASRATGTYGYTF
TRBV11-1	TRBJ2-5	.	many	TGTGCCAGCAGCTTAGGCTACGGACAAGAGACCCAGTACTTC	CASSLGYGQETQYF
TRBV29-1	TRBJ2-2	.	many	TGCAGCGTTGCGCGATGGGGGGCTTCGAGCACCGGGGAGCTGTTTTTT	CSVARWGASSTGELFF
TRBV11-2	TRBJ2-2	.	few	TGTGCCAGCAACTCCCCCCTTAGCGGGAACACCGGGGAGCTGTTTTTT	CASNSPLSGNTGELFF
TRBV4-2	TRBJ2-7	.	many	TGTGCCAGCAGCCCTCCCCGACAGAAACAGAGAGACTACGAGCAGTACTTC	CASSPPRQKQRDYEQYF
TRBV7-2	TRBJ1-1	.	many	TGTGCCAGCAGCTTAAAAGGGAGCACTGAAGCTTTCTTT	CASSLKGSTEAFF
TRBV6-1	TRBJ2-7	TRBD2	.	TGTGCCAGCAGGACAAAACTAGCGGGAGACTACGAGCAGTACTTC	CASRTKLAGDYEQYF